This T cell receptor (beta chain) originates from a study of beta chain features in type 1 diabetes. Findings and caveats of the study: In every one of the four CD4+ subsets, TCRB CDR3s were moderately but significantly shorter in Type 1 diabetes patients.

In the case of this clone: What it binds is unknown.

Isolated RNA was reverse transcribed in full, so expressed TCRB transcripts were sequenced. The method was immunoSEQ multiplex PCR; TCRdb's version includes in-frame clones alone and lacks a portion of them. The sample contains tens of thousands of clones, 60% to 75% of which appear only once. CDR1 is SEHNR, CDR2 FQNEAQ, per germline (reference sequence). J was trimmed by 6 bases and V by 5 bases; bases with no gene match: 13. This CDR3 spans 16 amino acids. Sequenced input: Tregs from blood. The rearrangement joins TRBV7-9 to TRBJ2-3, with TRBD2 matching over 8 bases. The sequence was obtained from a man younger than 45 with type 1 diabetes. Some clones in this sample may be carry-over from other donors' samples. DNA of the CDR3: TGTGCCAGCAGCCGCATACCTGCGGGGGGCATCGATACGCAGTATTTT. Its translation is CASSRIPAGGIDTQYF. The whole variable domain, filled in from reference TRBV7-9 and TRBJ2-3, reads DTGVSQNPRHKITKRGQNVTFRCDPISEHNRLYWYRQTLGQGPEFLTYFQNEAQLEKSRLLSDRFSAERPKGSFSTLEIQRTEQGDSAMYLCASSRIPAGGIDTQYFGPGTRLTVL.